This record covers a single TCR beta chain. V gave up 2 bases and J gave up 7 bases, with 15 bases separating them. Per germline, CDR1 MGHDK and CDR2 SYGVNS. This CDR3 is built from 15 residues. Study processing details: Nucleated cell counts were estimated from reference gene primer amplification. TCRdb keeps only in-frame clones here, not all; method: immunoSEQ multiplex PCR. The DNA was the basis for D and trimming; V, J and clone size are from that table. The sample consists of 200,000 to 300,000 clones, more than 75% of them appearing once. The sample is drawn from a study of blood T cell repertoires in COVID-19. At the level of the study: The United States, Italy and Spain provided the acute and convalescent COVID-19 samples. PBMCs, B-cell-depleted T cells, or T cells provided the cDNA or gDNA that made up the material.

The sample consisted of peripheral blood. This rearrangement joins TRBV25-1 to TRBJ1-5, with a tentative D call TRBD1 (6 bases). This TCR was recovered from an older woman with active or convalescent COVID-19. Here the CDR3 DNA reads TGTGCCAGCAGTGAAGGGTCAGGGGCGATACAGCCCCAGCATTTT. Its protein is CASSEGSGAIQPQHF.